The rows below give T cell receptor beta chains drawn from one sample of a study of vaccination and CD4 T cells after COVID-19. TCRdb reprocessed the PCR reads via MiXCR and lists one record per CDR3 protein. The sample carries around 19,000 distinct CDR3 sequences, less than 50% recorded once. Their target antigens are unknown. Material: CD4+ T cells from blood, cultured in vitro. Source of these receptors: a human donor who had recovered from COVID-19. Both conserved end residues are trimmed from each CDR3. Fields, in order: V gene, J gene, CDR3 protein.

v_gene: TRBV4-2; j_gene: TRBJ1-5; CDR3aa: ASSQDGGWGQPQH
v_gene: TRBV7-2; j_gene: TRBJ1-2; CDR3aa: ASSSGEGGYT
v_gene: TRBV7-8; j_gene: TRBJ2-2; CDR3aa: ASSLGGRVISGELF
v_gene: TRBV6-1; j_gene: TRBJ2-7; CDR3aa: ASTRREGPYEQY
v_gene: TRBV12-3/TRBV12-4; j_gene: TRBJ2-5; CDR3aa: ASSFPSRVETQY
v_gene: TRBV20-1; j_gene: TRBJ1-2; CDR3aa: SAKQDYGYT
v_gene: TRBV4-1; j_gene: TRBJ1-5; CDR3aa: ASSQFKVRDRVKWNQPQH
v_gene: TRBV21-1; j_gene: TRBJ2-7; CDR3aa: ASSSEREDEQY
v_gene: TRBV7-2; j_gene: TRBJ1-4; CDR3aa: ASSQDGRPNEKLF
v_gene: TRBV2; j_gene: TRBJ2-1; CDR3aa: ASSGLAMDGGEQF
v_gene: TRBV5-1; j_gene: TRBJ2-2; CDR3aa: AIRPGVGAGELF
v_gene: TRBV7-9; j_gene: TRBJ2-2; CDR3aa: ASSWAGSGELF
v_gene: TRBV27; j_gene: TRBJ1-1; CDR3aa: ASSHPQGADTEAF
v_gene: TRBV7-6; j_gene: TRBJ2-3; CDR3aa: ASSQLGKTDTQY
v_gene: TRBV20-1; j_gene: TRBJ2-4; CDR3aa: SALHNRDHKNIQY
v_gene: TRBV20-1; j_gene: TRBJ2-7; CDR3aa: SARPLAGIMVEQY
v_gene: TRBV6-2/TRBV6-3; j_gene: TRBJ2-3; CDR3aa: ASSTPAGGTDTQY
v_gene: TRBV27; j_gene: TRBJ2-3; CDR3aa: ASSSGLAGAKRGGTDTQY
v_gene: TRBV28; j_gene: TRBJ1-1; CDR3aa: ASRTGGRMNTEAF
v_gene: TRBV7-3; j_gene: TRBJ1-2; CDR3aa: ASSDDRGQTNYGYT
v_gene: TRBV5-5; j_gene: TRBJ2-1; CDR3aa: ASSPGWSGNEQF
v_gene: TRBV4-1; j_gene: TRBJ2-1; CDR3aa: ASSPSDRPSSYNEQF
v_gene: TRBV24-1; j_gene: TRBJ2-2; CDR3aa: ATRSGRGDTGELF
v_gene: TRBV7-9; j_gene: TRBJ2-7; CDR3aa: ASSLTSVYEQY
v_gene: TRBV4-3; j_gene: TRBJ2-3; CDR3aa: ASSQDWVQGTSGGSDTQY
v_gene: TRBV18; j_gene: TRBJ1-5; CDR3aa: ASSQGTGGSQPQH
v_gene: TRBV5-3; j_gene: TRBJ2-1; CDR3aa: ARSIQPRFSYNEQF
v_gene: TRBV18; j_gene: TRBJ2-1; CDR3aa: ASSPQSSGANEQF